This T cell receptor beta chain was captured by sequencing in a study of type 1 regulatory T cells. Germline assignment: CDR1 KGHDR and CDR2 SFDVKD. The V and J ends lost 4 bases and 2 bases respectively, with 13 bases between them. The CDR3 extends over 15 amino acids. T-allo10 cells from the graft donor were described as anergic, host-alloantigen-specific, and alloantigen-specific suppressors. TCRdb reprocessed the reads with MiXCR, giving one entry per CDR3 protein. The repertoire has roughly 68,000 distinct CDR3 sequences, 63% of them found once; the top ten carry 7.6%. This clonotype was found many times. Its antigen is undetermined.

The sample was cultured T cells, either the whole culture or a sorted T cell fraction (not recorded which). The subset was: Tr1-enriched cell product generated in vitro against host alloantigens. This receptor was taken from a human donor in good health. The chain carries TRBV24-1 and TRBJ2-5, with D possibly matching TRBD1 (5 bases). CDR3 nucleotide sequence: TGTGCCACCAGTGACCCAGGGCCAGGGCAAGAGACCCAGTACTTC. Translation: CATSDPGPGQETQYF.